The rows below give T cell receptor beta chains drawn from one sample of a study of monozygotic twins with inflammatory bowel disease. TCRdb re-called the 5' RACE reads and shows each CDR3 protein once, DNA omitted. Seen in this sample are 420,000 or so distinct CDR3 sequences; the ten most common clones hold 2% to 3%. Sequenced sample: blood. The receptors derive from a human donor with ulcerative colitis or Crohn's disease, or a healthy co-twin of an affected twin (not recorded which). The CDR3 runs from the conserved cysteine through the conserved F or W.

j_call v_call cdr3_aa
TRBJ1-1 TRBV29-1 CSAGGRNTEAFF
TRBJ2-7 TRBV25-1 CASRSTGTSGRASYEQYF
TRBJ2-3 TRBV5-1 CASRKTSGGLTDTQYF
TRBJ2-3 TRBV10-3 CAISDVRRPTDTQYF
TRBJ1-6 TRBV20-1 CSALDGLNSPLHF
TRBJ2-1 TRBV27 CASSTLTISGRLDEQFF
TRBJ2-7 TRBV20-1 CSARTGSYEQYF
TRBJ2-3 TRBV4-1 CASSQPTGDGQYF
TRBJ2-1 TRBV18 CASSPKTGDPNEQFF
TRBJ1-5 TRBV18 CASSRDRSNQPQHF
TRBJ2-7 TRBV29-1 CSVRTGDYEQYF
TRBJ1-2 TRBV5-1 CASSPDPIAYGYTF
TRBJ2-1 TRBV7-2 CASSALAGLYNEQFF
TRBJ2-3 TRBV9 CASSVTAGSQIKQYF
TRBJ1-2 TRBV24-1 CATSDHSYGYTF
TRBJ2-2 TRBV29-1 CSVSKMNTGELFF
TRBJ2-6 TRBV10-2 CASSERAGANVLTF
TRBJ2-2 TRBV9 CASSLGLAGASGELFF
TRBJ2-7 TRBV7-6 CASSSSDRGPSEQYF
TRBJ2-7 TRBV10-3 CAISDRGNEQYF
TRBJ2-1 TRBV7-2 CASSHRRGYSEQFF
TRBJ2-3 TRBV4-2 CASSQDQADTQYF
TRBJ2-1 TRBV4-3 CASSQESGAGAGRAEQFF
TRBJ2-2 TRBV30 CAWRGNTGELFF
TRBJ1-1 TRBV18 CASSRTLGLNTEAFF
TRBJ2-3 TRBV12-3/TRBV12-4 CASRTRSVTDTQYF
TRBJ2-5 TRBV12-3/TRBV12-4 CASSYPGETQYF
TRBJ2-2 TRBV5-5 CASSFWDRADTGELFF
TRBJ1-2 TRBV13 CARGTIRGDQRFYGYTF
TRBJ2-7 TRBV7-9 CASSLAGTLYEQYF
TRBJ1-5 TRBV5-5 CASSLGVRNQPQHF
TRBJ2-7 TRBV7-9 CASSLAAGISEQYF
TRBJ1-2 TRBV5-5 CASSSPGQGAGYTF
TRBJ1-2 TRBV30 CAWSVGQRSNYGYTF
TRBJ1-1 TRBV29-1 CSAIGTYTEAFF
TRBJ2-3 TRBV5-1 CASSLTRGVDTQYF
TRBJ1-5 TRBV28 CASSLAGQGAQPQHF
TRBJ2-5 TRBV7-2 CASSPFRETQYF
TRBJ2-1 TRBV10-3 CAISVSGAEQFF
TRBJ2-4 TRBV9 CASSVEPSRAKNIQYF
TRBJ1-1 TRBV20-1 CSVAWSRGNTEAFF
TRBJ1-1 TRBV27 CASSFGTRTEAFF
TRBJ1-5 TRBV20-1 CSAKPGQGWLGNQPQHF
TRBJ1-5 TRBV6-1 CASSVRESNQPQHF
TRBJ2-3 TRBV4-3 CASSQDGVSTDTQYF
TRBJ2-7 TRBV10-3 CAISGIPGGPYEQYF
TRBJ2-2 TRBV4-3 CASSQGTRSNTGELFF
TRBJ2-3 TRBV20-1 CSRGGGSTDTQYF